The clone carrying this T cell receptor (beta chain) was observed many times. What it binds is not known. The source of the sample is a study of T-cell reconstitution after alpha-beta-depleted transplantation in children. Study-wide findings and caveats: At day 60, the high TCRbeta diversity found in some patients originated from recipient T cells and thymic progenitors that had survived. Diversity and T-cell counts at one year after transplant derived mostly from new T cells. Expanded clones from the graft, numbering several hundred, reportedly supplied alpha-beta T cells about two months after transplant.

Losses at the gene ends were 4 bases for V and 2 bases for J; bases not matched to a gene: 3. Per germline, CDR1 LGHNA and CDR2 YSLEER. This CDR3 has 17 amino acids. Unique molecular identifiers tagged the TCRbeta library. One entry per CDR3 protein, called by TCRdb with MiXCR from the PCR reads. The sample includes about 110,000 distinct CDR3 sequences, 5% to 8% of them seen just once. The sequenced sample was PBMCs, mostly from graft donor cells, obtained 360 days after TCRalphabeta/CD19-depleted stem cell transplant. The gene calls are TRBV4-3 and TRBJ2-1; the match to TRBD2 covers 15 bases. The origin of this receptor is a male patient between 2 and 10 years old who had a stem cell transplant for acute lymphoblastic leukemia, so the T cells may come from the graft donor. For the CDR3, the DNA is TGCGCCAGCAGCCCCGGACTAGCGGGAGGGACCTACAATGAGCAGTTCTTC. Translated: CASSPGLAGGTYNEQFF.